This TCR beta chain emerged from a study of regulatory T cells in long-lasting Graves disease (TCRdb year 2021). Notes on the research overall: In the newly diagnosed Graves' disease group, patients had been taking antithyroid drugs for less than 3 months. The study took place in China and was registered as a clinical trial. Patients with persistent Graves' disease were compared with patients with newly diagnosed Graves' disease using TCR sequencing and RNA sequencing of peripheral blood. A total of 33 samples underwent TCR sequencing, from about 13 patients with persistent Graves' disease and 20 patients with newly diagnosed Graves' disease.

This clonotype was counted many times. Its antigen target is currently unknown. Base qualities were left out, and no much larger clone turns up one base away. Study-wide conclusions, independent of this receptor: The study examined only peripheral blood because the primary lesion, thyroid tissue, could not be accessed. Preferential use of TRBV28, TRBJ1-2 and TRBJ2-5 was observed in persistent disease, whereas TRBV20-1 and TRBJ2-1 were favored in newly diagnosed disease. The small sample size was acknowledged by the authors as a limitation that may reduce accuracy. Persistent patients shared more public clonotypes among themselves (over 2,500) than newly diagnosed patients did (approximately 870). Persistent Graves' disease patients showed lower TCR Shannon entropy and fewer highly expanded clones than newly diagnosed patients, suggesting clonal expansion. Only the TCR beta chain was sequenced and analyzed.

From its cysteine to its phenylalanine, the CDR3 spans 14 amino acids. Only the CDR3 part of the read is kept: 42 bases, read in frame from the first base. The germline V gene encodes CDR1 LGHDT and CDR2 YNNKEL (reference sequence). The trim is 1 base for V and 3 bases for J, with a gap of 8 bases between the germline ends. The receptor library was made with multiplex PCR. Sequencing was carried out with an Illumina HiSeq 4000. TCR beta libraries were built with iRepertoire HTBI primers and Arm-PCR amplification of CDR3 regions. Before sequencing, the PCR products underwent gel purification. The study's processing was this. Across samples, roughly 60 TRBV and 14 TRBJ segments were identified and used for gene usage analysis of CDR3 amino acid clonotypes. COPE and FqMerger were used to merge the filtered high-quality paired reads into contigs. BLAST was used to align contigs to IMGT TRBV, TRBD and TRBJ reference genes, and CDR3 was defined according to IMGT. Clonotypes above 0.1% frequency were classified as highly expanded clones. Shannon entropy was used to measure repertoire diversity, and the Gini coefficient was used to measure V-J evenness. Public clonotypes were defined as clonotypes shared by more than one individual. Starting from the raw public reads, TCRdb applied fastp trimming at Q25, assembled clones with MiXCR and retained in-frame beta chains. Each record represents a unique CDR3 protein, reported with the most common genes and DNA among its rows. Here the V and J calls rest on TCRdb's processing, not on the authors' analysis. For this sample there are 350,000 to 450,000 distinct CDR3 sequences; roughly 10% appear just once. 18% of the sample is taken by the ten largest.

Per the publication, the time point label means: newly diagnosed GD, antithyroid drugs for less than 3 months. For both TCR sequencing and RNA sequencing, RNA was extracted from PBMCs in TRIzol. The diagnosis of Graves' disease was made according to American Thyroid Association guidelines. Patients for the study were recruited at an endocrinology department in Xi'an, China. From each patient, approximately 10 milliliters of peripheral blood was collected into an EDTA anticoagulant tube. Ficoll Paque Plus density gradient separation was used to isolate PBMCs, and no further T cell sorting was done. An Agilent 2100 Bioanalyzer and agarose gel were used to assess RNA quality, and a NanoDrop 2000 was used to measure RNA concentration. These data were also reused for a study on T cells in Graves' hyperthyroidism and ophthalmopathy. The second study's authors report: A patient counted as having stable Graves' hyperthyroidism if no progression to ophthalmopathy occurred over 18 months of follow-up. Hyperthyroidism patients were aged 18 to 65 years and newly diagnosed, with disease duration of less than 2 months. Patients with uncontrolled infections, other autoimmune diseases, pregnancy or lactation were excluded. Diagnoses were based on clinical symptoms, serum thyroxine and TRAb, thyroid ultrasound and orbital computed tomography. The first round of RT-PCR for the TCR CDR3 was performed with the HTBI primer set and the Qiagen OneStep RT-PCR kit. Most expanded thyroid clonotypes (frequency above 0.001) were also detected in blood, suggesting blood repertoires may reflect thyroid immune responses. In cross-validation, a model built on a 13 V-J signature told ophthalmopathy apart from stable hyperthyroidism with approximately 90% sensitivity and roughly 81% specificity, and in testing the same model reached 80%/75%. During validation, the model predicted progression to ophthalmopathy a median of approximately six months ahead of onset, with around 71% sensitivity and roughly 75% specificity. To identify TCR V-J signatures that set the groups apart, the researchers used a discovery cohort of 90 to 100 patients, made up of about 44 with Graves' ophthalmopathy and some 58 with stable Graves' hyperthyroidism. Prospective prediction of ophthalmopathy was tested in an independent validation cohort of fewer than 20 hyperthyroidism patients and approximately 17 patients who later progressed to ophthalmopathy. The approximately 90 discovery patients were randomly split 7:3 into training and test sets. The study also compared thyroid tissue and blood T-cell repertoires from a handful of Graves' hyperthyroidism patients. Once sampling was done, hyperthyroidism patients were given methimazole at a starting dose of 30 mg daily, whereas ophthalmopathy patients were given high-dose intravenous methylprednisolone. Libraries were constructed in a second round of multiplex PCR, after which size selection and purification were performed. Libraries were sequenced paired-end with 100 bp reads on an Illumina HiSeq2000. Raw data were processed with SOAPnuke, discarding reads with adapters, uncalled bases, mean Phred below 15, or no exact constant-primer or identifier match. High-quality paired reads were merged with COPE v1.2.5, and unique nucleotide sequences were defined as clonotypes. MiTCR v1.1 was used to align clonotypes to the IMGT TRBV, TRBD and TRBJ reference segments. Analysis was restricted to V-J combinations with a frequency above 0.0001, which covered about 99% of repertoires. A TCS score was defined as the ratio of F50 (clonal expansion) to E x V (chaos), with BLOSUM62-based TCRdist applied between CDR3 peptides within each V-J. Welch's t-statistics and random forest reduced 500 to 550 V-J features to roughly 13, which were used in a naive Bayes classifier (R e1071). Sample size was not statistically predetermined, and investigators were not blinded to group allocation. According to the paper, TCR Vbeta CDR3 sequencing was carried out on approximately 140 peripheral blood samples, which came from approximately 41 ophthalmopathy, approximately 78 hyperthyroidism and approximately 17 progressor patients.

The sample in question was peripheral blood mononuclear cells (PBMCs), obtained at new diagnosis, from a patient treated with antithyroid drugs. The TCR comes from a woman between 18 and 29 years old with Graves disease. Donor details come from another sample of the same person, matched by shared clones. The chain is assembled from TRBV3-1 and TRBJ2-3; possibly the D gene is TRBD1, per 6 matching bases. The DNA is as follows: TGTGCCAGCAGCCAAGTGGGGGCTACAGATACGCAGTATTTT. Translated, this gives CASSQVGATDTQYF.